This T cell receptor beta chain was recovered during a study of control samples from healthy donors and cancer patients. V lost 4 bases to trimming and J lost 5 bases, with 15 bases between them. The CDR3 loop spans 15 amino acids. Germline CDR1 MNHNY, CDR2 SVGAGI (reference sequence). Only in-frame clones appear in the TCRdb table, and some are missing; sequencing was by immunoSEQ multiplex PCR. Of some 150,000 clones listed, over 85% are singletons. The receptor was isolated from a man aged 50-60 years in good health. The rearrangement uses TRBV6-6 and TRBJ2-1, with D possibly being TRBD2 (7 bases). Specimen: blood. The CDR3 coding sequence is TGTGCCAGCAGTTCCAGGGGACTAAAGGACAATGAGCAGTTCTTC. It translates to CASSSRGLKDNEQFF.